Listed below are T cell receptor beta chains from one sample, sequenced in a study of regulatory T cells in long-lasting Graves disease. TCRdb recomputed calls from the multiplex PCR reads with MiXCR, one row per CDR3 protein. The data show around 330,000 distinct CDR3 sequences, 15% to 20% seen once. The sample here was peripheral blood mononuclear cells (PBMCs), taken at new diagnosis, from a patient treated with antithyroid drugs. Receptor source: a female donor with Graves disease. Each CDR3 is given with its conserved first and last residue.

>TRBV6-2/TRBV6-3|TRBJ2-3
CASSVTTTDTQYF
>TRBV2|TRBJ2-7
CASRGVSAHYEQYF
>TRBV30|TRBJ2-1
CAWSVGHNEQFF
>TRBV12-5|TRBJ1-2
CASGQGQVVGGYTF
>TRBV6-1|TRBJ2-7
CASSLQGAEGYEQYF
>TRBV6-1|TRBJ1-5
CASSRGQINQPQHF
>TRBV19|TRBJ2-1
CASRRSGGNNEQFF
>TRBV18|TRBJ2-4
CASSPTGRGVAKNIQYF
>TRBV9|TRBJ2-7
CASSVGRDYEQYF
>TRBV5-1|TRBJ2-3
CASSLIGGDNTDTQYF
>TRBV3-1|TRBJ2-7
CASNPRAGGEQYF
>TRBV28|TRBJ1-1
CASSPLGWNTEAFF
>TRBV6-2/TRBV6-3|TRBJ1-2
CASSYWRIEGPLYGYTF
>TRBV6-5|TRBJ1-1
CASSYRTGAEAFF
>TRBV30|TRBJ2-1
CAWSVMEGQFF
>TRBV19|TRBJ1-2
CASSQLVGGNYGYTF
>TRBV28|TRBJ2-7
CAPYEQYF
>TRBV6-1|TRBJ1-2
CASSLAASGTANYGYTF
>TRBV5-1|TRBJ2-7
CASSLGSNYEQYF
>TRBV28|TRBJ1-3
CASSTQGGAGGNTIYF
>TRBV5-1|TRBJ2-5
CASSTTGAEETQYF
>TRBV28|TRBJ1-6
CAGQRGNNSPLHF
>TRBV24-1|TRBJ1-1
CATRGQGPSAEAFF
>TRBV9|TRBJ1-5
CASSVEGGTDQPQHF
>TRBV28|TRBJ2-1
CASSIGGSGDEQFF
>TRBV12-5|TRBJ2-4
CASGLQEENIQYF
>TRBV12-3/TRBV12-4|TRBJ1-1
CASSPWTENTEAFF
>TRBV18|TRBJ2-7
CASSTGTPPYEQYF
>TRBV6-5|TRBJ1-1
CASSYSDREGTEAFF
>TRBV19|TRBJ1-4
CASRPSAGGYEKLFF
>TRBV5-6|TRBJ2-7
CASSRPPNEQYF
>TRBV6-1|TRBJ1-5
CASAARTGVRQPQHF
>TRBV5-1|TRBJ2-5
CASSFLGIQETQYF
>TRBV10-3|TRBJ2-7
CAITEDPSYEQYF
>TRBV14|TRBJ2-7
CASSPGQGKKQYF
>TRBV18|TRBJ1-1
CASSPPTGGDRVNTEAFF
>TRBV2|TRBJ2-2
CASSEGAGITGELFF
>TRBV28|TRBJ2-5
CASSRGQWETQYF
>TRBV18|TRBJ1-1
CASSPTNSFPMNTEAFF
>TRBV2|TRBJ2-2
CASRAGLAGGSGTGELFF
>TRBV3-1|TRBJ2-1
CASSQDPGGDEQFF
>TRBV12-3/TRBV12-4|TRBJ2-2
CASSSTRWDTGELFF
>TRBV11-2|TRBJ2-7
CASRIAQGDYEQYF
>TRBV20-1|TRBJ2-1
CSAVRGSSYNEQFF
>TRBV6-1|TRBJ1-2
CASSDSTEHYGYTF
>TRBV11-2|TRBJ1-6
CASSLRGTVGAFKYNSPLHF
>TRBV6-1|TRBJ2-3
CASSPTASTDTQYF
>TRBV27|TRBJ2-3
CASSWLDTQYF
>TRBV2|TRBJ2-2
CASNLAQTNTGELFF